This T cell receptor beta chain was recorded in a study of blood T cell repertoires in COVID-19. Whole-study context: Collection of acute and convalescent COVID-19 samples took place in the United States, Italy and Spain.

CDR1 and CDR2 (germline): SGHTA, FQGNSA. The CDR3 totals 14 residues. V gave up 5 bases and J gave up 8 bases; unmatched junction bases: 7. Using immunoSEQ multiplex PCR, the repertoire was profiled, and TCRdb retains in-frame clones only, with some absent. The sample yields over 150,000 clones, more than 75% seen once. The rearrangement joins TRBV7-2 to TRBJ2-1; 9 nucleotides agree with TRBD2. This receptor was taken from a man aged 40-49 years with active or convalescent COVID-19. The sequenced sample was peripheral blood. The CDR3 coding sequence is TGTGCCAGCAGCCCTAGCCTAGCGGGGTATGAGCAGTTCTTC. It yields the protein CASSPSLAGYEQFF. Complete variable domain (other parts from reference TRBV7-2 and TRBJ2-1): GAGVSQSPSNKVTEKGKDVELRCDPISGHTALYWYRQSLGQGLEFLIYFQGNSAPDKSGLPSDRFSAERTGGSVSTLTIQRTQQEDSAVYLCASSPSLAGYEQFFGPGTRLTVL.